The 23 T cell receptor beta chains below come from one sample, sequenced in a study of CD8 T cells in ankylosing spondylitis. TCRdb used MiXCR to reprocess the 5' RACE reads, holding one entry per CDR3 protein. The profile covers 200,000 or so distinct CDR3 sequences, with about an eighth appearing a single time and approximately 11% taken by the ten largest. Sequencing was done on a sample of blood, either unsorted or a sorted T cell fraction (not recorded which). Every receptor here comes from a female donor with ankylosing spondylitis or in good health (not recorded which).

This clonotype was observed many times. The rearrangement joins TRBV6-1 to TRBJ2-1; no reliable D call. The CDR3 has 15 residues. CDR1 is MNHNS and CDR2 is SASEGT in the germline V gene. V dropped 5 bases and J dropped 8 bases, with 19 bases sitting between them. This CDR3 reads CASSQRFGASDEQFF. The CDR3 coding sequence is TGTGCCAGCAGTCAAAGGTTTGGCGCCTCGGATGAGCAGTTCTTC.

This clonotype showed up just a few times. A read error may be the cause here, since a much bigger clone is one base away. V is TRBV12-3 or TRBV12-4 and J is TRBJ2-7; perhaps TRBD2 as D (5 bases). The CDR3 spans 13 residues. DNA for the CDR3: TGTGCCAACAGTCCCCGACGGGACTACGAGCAGTACTTC. Amino acids: CANSPRRDYEQYF.

This clonotype has just a few counts. The rearrangement uses TRBV12-3 or TRBV12-4 and TRBJ1-1; TRBD1 matches 9 bases. V gave up 1 base and J gave up 4 bases; unmatched junction bases: 1. The CDR3 consists of 14 residues. The CDR3 DNA follows: TGTGCCAGCAGTTTAGACAGGGGGCTCACTGAAGCTTTCTTT. Translating it yields CASSLDRGLTEAFF.

The rearrangement links TRBV7-2 to TRBJ2-5, with D tentatively TRBD2 (5 bases). The CDR3 has 16 residues. V lost 2 bases and J lost 7, with 20 bases in between. The V gene's germline CDR1 is SGHTA and CDR2 FQGNSA. In DNA, the CDR3 is TGTGCCAGCAGCTTACAAACGGGAACAAGAGGAGGGACCCAGTACTTC. Protein sequence: CASSLQTGTRGGTQYF.

Comment on this clonotype: It may be a read error: a sequence one base away is much more abundant. V gene TRBV7-2 combines with J gene TRBJ1-2; 7 bases map to TRBD1. This CDR3 spans 15 amino acids. Germline lookup yields CDR1 SGHTA and CDR2 FQGNSA. The CDR3 spells CATSRGQKANYGYTF. CDR3 coding DNA: TGTGCCACCAGCCGGGGACAGAAAGCTAACTATGGCTACACCTTC.

The chain is built from TRBV20-1 and TRBJ1-5; D call uncertain. Looked up from germline, CDR1 is DFQATT and CDR2 is SNEGSKA (reference sequence). The V end was cut by 3 bases, the J end by 2 bases, with 20 bases between. The CDR3 has 17 amino acids. CDR3 nucleotide sequence: TGCAGTGCTAGTCGGTCAGACTTCGGAGGTGGCAATCAGCCCCAGCATTTT. This sequence encodes CSASRSDFGGGNQPQHF.

There are many counts of this clonotype. This chain connects TRBV15 to TRBJ2-7, with 7 bases aligning to TRBD1. The V segment lost 1 base and the J segment 9 bases; nucleotides outside the gene matches: 3. Germline values: CDR1 LNHNV, CDR2 YYDKDF (reference sequence). This CDR3 has 12 amino acids. CDR3 DNA: TGTGCCACCAGCAGAGCTGCAGGGGGGCAGTACTTC. It translates to CATSRAAGGQYF. Complete variable domain (other parts from reference TRBV15 and TRBJ2-7): DAMVIQNPRYQVTQFGKPVTLSCSQTLNHNVMYWYQQKSSQAPKLLFHYYDKDFNNEADTPDNFQSRRPNTSFCFLDIRSPGLGDTAMYLCATSRAAGGQYFGPGTRLTVT.

This clonotype appeared many times. The J gene is TRBJ2-5, the V gene TRBV5-6, with 15 bases that match TRBD2. The ends lost 4 bases at V and 4 bases at J; junction bases unmatched: 5. Germline V gene lookup returns CDR1 SGHDT and CDR2 YYEEEE. There are 16 residues in the CDR3. CDR3 loop: CASSPGLAGGGETQYF. The CDR3 region has the DNA TGTGCCAGCAGCCCGGGACTAGCGGGAGGTGGAGAGACCCAGTACTTC.

This clonotype was observed many times. V is TRBV12-3 or TRBV12-4 and J is TRBJ1-2; D may be TRBD1 (5 bases). V was shortened by 1 base and J by 4 bases, with 13 bases between the two germline ends. The CDR3 runs 15 residues. CDR3 DNA: TGTGCCAGCAGTTTAGGAGGAAGAGGGGCCTATGGCTACACCTTC. Its translation is CASSLGGRGAYGYTF.

This clonotype was detected ten times or more. The chain uses TRBV5-1 and TRBJ2-1; either TRBD1 or TRBD2 may fit D (6 bases each). There are 15 residues in the CDR3. The V gene lost 4 bases and the J gene lost 3 bases, with 14 bases spanning the gap. Germline loops: CDR1 SGHRS, CDR2 YFSETQ. The DNA for the CDR3 is TGCGCCAGCAGCCAACCGGGGGCGGACTACAATGAGCAGTTCTTC. It specifies CASSQPGADYNEQFF. Together with reference TRBV5-1 and TRBJ2-1, the CDR3 gives the full variable domain: KAGVTQTPRYLIKTRGQQVTLSCSPISGHRSVSWYQQTPGQGLQFLFEYFSETQRNKGNFPGRFSGRQFSNSRSEMNVSTLELGDSALYLCASSQPGADYNEQFFGPGTRLTVL.

The table lists this clonotype with many counts. This sequence joins TRBV7-9 and TRBJ2-7, with D possibly matching TRBD1 (6 bases). V was cut by 5 bases and J by 3 bases, with 14 bases left in between. Germline V gives CDR1 SEHNR, CDR2 FQNEAQ (reference sequence). The CDR3 extends over 14 amino acids. CDR3 nucleotide sequence: TGTGCCAGCAGCCGGACAGTTAGTAACTACGAGCAGTACTTC. This codes for CASSRTVSNYEQYF.

This clonotype showed up many times. The chain uses TRBV10-3 and TRBJ2-6, with TRBD1 as a possible D gene (5 bases). Germline-derived CDR1 and CDR2 are ENHRY and SYGVKD. CDR3 length equals 13 residues. V was shortened by 7 bases and J by 9 bases, with 13 bases between the two germline ends. As DNA, the CDR3 is TGTGCCATCACGGACACCCATCGCAACGTCCTGACTTTC. Protein sequence: CAITDTHRNVLTF.

The chain has TRBV19 and TRBJ2-5; D remains ambiguous. CDR3 length equals 13 residues. Germline assignment: CDR1 LNHDA and CDR2 SQIVND (reference sequence). Deletions cut 10 bases from V and 3 bases from J, with 15 bases between. CDR3 amino acids: CATSRWVKETQYF. DNA for the CDR3: TGTGCCACCTCCCGGTGGGTTAAAGAGACCCAGTACTTC. Together with reference TRBV19 and TRBJ2-5, the CDR3 gives the full variable domain: DGGITQSPKYLFRKEGQNVTLSCEQNLNHDAMYWYRQDPGQGLRLIYYSQIVNDFQKGDIAEGYSVSREKKESFPLTVTSAQKNPTAFYLCATSRWVKETQYFGPGTRLLVL.

This clonotype has a count of ten or more. The V and J genes are TRBV20-1 and TRBJ1-5; maybe TRBD1 (5 bases). This CDR3 comprises 13 residues. Per germline, CDR1 DFQATT and CDR2 SNEGSKA (reference sequence). V was cut by 3 bases and J by 6 bases, with 12 bases left in between. CDR3 sequence reads: CSASRGARQPQHF. The CDR3 DNA reads as TGCAGTGCTAGTAGAGGGGCACGTCAGCCCCAGCATTTT.

This clonotype was seen a few times. The chain combines TRBV11-2 with TRBJ1-6; perhaps TRBD1 as D (6 bases). Germline values: CDR1 SGHAT, CDR2 FQNNGV. This CDR3 has 19 residues. Trimming removed 4 bases at V and 4 bases at J, with 23 bases between. CDR3 residues: CASSSWGGLGRDYNSPLHF. The CDR3 DNA sequence: TGTGCCAGCAGCTCTTGGGGGGGCCTGGGCAGGGATTATAATTCACCCCTCCACTTT.

The chain recombines TRBV7-2 with TRBJ1-6; 7 bases match TRBD1. The CDR3 sequence is 15 residues long. Germline CDR1 SGHTA, CDR2 FQGNSA. The V segment lost 5 bases and the J segment 5 bases; nucleotides outside the gene matches: 6. The CDR3 loop reads CASSPAQGHNSPLHF. In nucleotides, the CDR3 is TGTGCCAGCAGCCCGGCACAGGGGCATAATTCACCCCTCCACTTT.

The CDR3 loop is CASSVVAGSVNTGELFF. CDR3 DNA sequence: TGTGCCAGCAGCGTAGTTGCAGGGTCGGTGAACACCGGGGAGCTGTTTTTT. The V and J genes are TRBV9 and TRBJ2-2; D might be TRBD1 (5 bases). The length of the CDR3 is 17 residues. Germline CDR1 is SGDLS and CDR2 is YYNGEE. Trimming took 0 bases from V and 1 from J, leaving 13 bases between them. The full variable domain, its missing parts supplied by reference TRBV9 and TRBJ2-2, is DSGVTQTPKHLITATGQRVTLRCSPRSGDLSVYWYQQSLDQGLQFLIQYYNGEERAKGNILERFSAQQFPDLHSELNLSSLELGDSALYFCASSVVAGSVNTGELFFGEGSRLTVL.

This clonotype is medium-sized (0.01 to 0.1%) within its sample. This rearrangement joins TRBV4-3 to TRBJ1-2; 9 bases are a match to TRBD1. Germline values: CDR1 LGHNA, CDR2 YSLEER. The junction had 3 bases not matched to a gene; V was cut back by 2 bases and J by 2 bases. This CDR3 has 15 residues. CDR3 DNA sequence: TGCGCCAGCAGCCAACTACAGGGGGCAAACTATGGCTACACCTTC. Translation gives CASSQLQGANYGYTF.

This clonotype was found many times. V gene TRBV7-3 combines with J gene TRBJ2-2; perhaps TRBD1 as D (5 bases). Germline CDR1 is SGHTA and CDR2 is FQGTGA. V lost 0 bases to trimming and J lost 0 bases, with 5 bases between them. The CDR3 totals 15 residues. The CDR3 region has the DNA TGTGCCAGCAGCTTAACAGGGGCGAACACCGGGGAGCTGTTTTTT. This encodes CASSLTGANTGELFF.

Many counts were recorded for this clonotype. The chain recombines TRBV7-8 with TRBJ2-1, with 8 nucleotides matching TRBD2. The length of the CDR3 is 18 residues. V lost 5 bases and J lost 0; bases outside the gene matches: 12. Germline lookup yields CDR1 SGHVS and CDR2 FQNEAQ. CDR3: CASSPKAGTRTSYNEQFF. The CDR3 DNA follows: TGTGCCAGCAGCCCAAAGGCCGGGACTAGGACCTCCTACAATGAGCAGTTCTTC.

This clonotype was picked up a small number of times. The V and J genes are TRBV28 and TRBJ2-5; unclear D gene. Between the trimmed V and J ends, which lost 6 bases and 5 bases, there was a span of 25 bases. Germline V CDR1 and CDR2: MDHEN, SYDVKM. This CDR3 contains 17 residues. DNA for the CDR3: TGTGCCAGCAGCCCACTTGCCGCAGGACCCTTAAAGGAGACCCAGTACTTC. This gives the protein CASSPLAAGPLKETQYF.

In this sample, this clonotype turned up many times. The chain carries TRBV20-1 and TRBJ1-5; D not certain. The CDR3 is 13 amino acids. V was clipped by 1 base and J by 7 bases, with 11 bases between them. Per germline, CDR1 DFQATT and CDR2 SNEGSKA (reference sequence). This chain's CDR3 is CSARAIHPQPQHF. As DNA, the CDR3 is TGCAGTGCTAGAGCCATCCACCCGCAGCCCCAGCATTTT.

The table lists this clonotype with a few counts. The CDR3 DNA is TGCAGTGCCCCAGGCCAGGGGCTGTCTGGAAACACCATATATTTT. As protein: CSAPGQGLSGNTIYF. The genes are TRBV20-1 and TRBJ1-3; TRBD1 might be the D (6 bases). The germline V and J ends were trimmed by 6 bases and 1 base, with 16 bases remaining between them. CDR3 size: 15 residues. Germline CDR1 is DFQATT and CDR2 is SNEGSKA (reference sequence).